This is a list of T cell receptor beta chains from one sample in a study of blood T cell repertoires in COVID-19. This table comes from immunoSEQ multiplex PCR, and its TCRdb copy is limited to in-frame clones, with some not included. The repertoire has more than 80,000 clones, roughly 83% of them found once; the top ten carry 8%. The specimen was peripheral blood. The receptor set was obtained from a man aged 45-65 years with active COVID-19. Each CDR3 is given without its conserved first and last residue. D genes are given only for firm matches. A clone size is listed for some rows: how often the clone was seen (once, few, many), or a class if it is expanded.

V gene,D gene,clone size,CDR3 protein
TRBV9,NA,NA,ASSVGGPANEKLF
TRBV23-1,NA,NA,ASSQSRARAY
TRBV4-2,TRBD2,NA,ASSQDRGASGGPYYEQY
TRBV3-1/TRBV3-2,TRBD2,NA,ASSLTRDYMDTQY
TRBV4-3,NA,NA,ASSQGPLKPDRFNEKLF
TRBV24-1,TRBD1,few,ATSDPGTGNGGYT
TRBV15,TRBD1,NA,ATSPGQGYEQY
TRBV7-2,TRBD2,NA,ASSLGVGLAGFEQY
TRBV7-9,NA,few,ASSLDGGDDYGYT
TRBV28,NA,NA,ASSPRRDLGEQY
TRBV10-3,NA,NA,AISTDADEQY
TRBV10-3,TRBD1,NA,AISPDRADTQY
TRBV19,NA,medium-sized,ASSISPQGLGGYT
TRBV10-3,TRBD1,NA,AISAGGEKLF
TRBV9,NA,NA,ASSALGGARGNTIY
TRBV21-1,NA,NA,ASSKKPLGISYRTGGYEQY
TRBV7-2,TRBD2,NA,ASSLVSTSGGRDTQY
TRBV28,NA,few,ASSRGQLEAF
TRBV6-1,NA,NA,ASSELTGGATNEKLF
TRBV6-5,NA,NA,ASSYRDNSYNEQF
TRBV5-5,TRBD2,NA,ASSLGTSGLNEQF
TRBV27,NA,once,ASSMTRDSYNSPLH
TRBV5-5,TRBD1,NA,ASSFEQGQPQETQY
TRBV11-3,NA,once,ASSSGPGDTQY
TRBV28,TRBD2,NA,ASSFSTSGGSHSYNEQF
TRBV28,NA,NA,ASSVNTEAF
TRBV12-5,NA,NA,ASGFEGNTGELF
TRBV24-1,TRBD1,NA,ATSEQGADGYT
TRBV30,TRBD1,NA,AWSSAIQGSNQPQH
TRBV27,TRBD2,NA,ASSGLAEETQY
TRBV18,NA,NA,ASSPVNTKSSGNTIY
TRBV5-1,TRBD1,NA,ASSLEGADIQY
TRBV2,NA,NA,ASSATPSTDTQY
TRBV28,NA,NA,ASIPRGGEQY
TRBV7-2,NA,NA,ASTLPAASTDTQY
TRBV7-6,NA,NA,ATKGLGPLLGGYT
TRBV7-2,NA,NA,ASRRDTGELF